This T cell receptor beta chain was sequenced in a study of blood T cell repertoires in COVID-19. Study-wide background: The United States, Italy and Spain supplied acute and convalescent COVID-19 samples. Sources were T cells, B-cell-depleted T cells, or PBMCs; the material itself was cDNA or gDNA.

This CDR3 is built from 13 residues. Germline V gene sequence: CDR1 SQVTM, CDR2 ANQGSEA. Trimming shortened V by 6 bases and J by 1 base, and 12 bases separated the two germline ends. Measured with immunoSEQ multiplex PCR; TCRdb has only the in-frame clones, and not every one. The table shows roughly 230,000 clones, with nearly 85% occurring only once. The TCR sequence derives from a human donor in a cohort sampled during active COVID-19. Material: peripheral blood. The V gene is TRBV29-1, the J gene TRBJ1-1, with unresolved D. The CDR3 spells CSVASPGNTEAFF. In DNA, the CDR3 is TGCAGCGTCGCTAGCCCGGGGAACACTGAAGCTTTCTTT. The full variable domain, with the rest looked up from reference TRBV29-1 and TRBJ1-1, is SAVISQKPSRDICQRGTSLTIQCQVDSQVTMMFWYRQQPGQSLTLIATANQGSEATYESGFVIDKFPISRPNLTFSTLTVSNMSPEDSSIYLCSVASPGNTEAFFGQGTRLTVV.